The clone carrying this TCR beta chain was recorded once. The sample belongs to a study of regulatory T cells in long-lasting Graves disease. Described time point: persistent/refractory GD, antithyroid drugs over 5 years with positive TRAb. RNA isolated from PBMCs was used to make the TCR library. Germline values: CDR1 SGHAT, CDR2 FQNNGV. This CDR3 is built from 16 residues. V shed 0 bases, J shed 5 bases, and the junction held 4 bases outside the gene matches. To make TCR beta libraries, researchers used iRepertoire HTBI primers and Arm-PCR of CDR3 regions. TCRdb analysed the multiplex PCR reads with MiXCR anew, one entry per CDR3 protein. The table has 350,000 to 500,000 distinct CDR3 sequences, 21% seen once; the top ten hold 13% to 15%.

The sequenced sample was peripheral blood mononuclear cells (PBMCs), obtained when the disease was refractory, from a patient treated with antithyroid drugs. The V and J genes are TRBV11-2 and TRBJ2-5; TRBD1 matches at 12 bases. The origin of this receptor is a female donor with Graves disease. The CDR3 nucleotides read TGTGCCAGCAGCTTAGAGGGGACAGGGGGCGGGGAGACCCAGTACTTC. It translates to CASSLEGTGGGETQYF.